These T cell receptor beta chains were read from a single sample in a study of blood T cell repertoires in COVID-19. The data were produced by immunoSEQ multiplex PCR, yet TCRdb's version contains in-frame clones alone and is incomplete. Of 140,000 to 150,000 clones listed, around 83% are singletons. The sequencing input was peripheral blood. These receptors all come from a man aged 55 to 70 with active or convalescent COVID-19. The CDR3 runs from the conserved cysteine through the conserved F or W. D genes are given only for firm matches. Size tells how often a clone was seen (once, few, many) or the class of an expanded clone, and some rows leave it out.

>TRBD1|TRBV11-3|TRBJ2-2|NA
CASSLIQGSGELFF
TGTGCCAGCAGCCTCATACAGGGGAGCGGGGAGCTGTTTTTT
>NA|TRBV28|TRBJ1-1|NA
CASSLRSAGSEAFF
TGTGCCAGCAGTTTAAGGAGCGCCGGCTCTGAAGCTTTCTTT
>NA|TRBV20-1|TRBJ1-2|NA
CSGGALYGYTF
TGCAGTGGTGGGGCGCTCTATGGCTACACCTTC
>TRBD1|TRBV7-2|TRBJ1-4|NA
CASRTSGQGLEKLFF
TGTGCCAGCAGAACCTCGGGACAGGGGCTTGAAAAACTGTTTTTT
>NA|TRBV4-3|TRBJ1-1|NA
CASSQGGLNTEAFF
TGCGCCAGCAGCCAAGGAGGGTTGAACACTGAAGCTTTCTTT
>NA|TRBV10-1|TRBJ1-1|many
CASSELRNTEAFF
TGCGCCAGCAGTGAGTTGAGGAACACTGAAGCTTTCTTT
>TRBD2|TRBV18|TRBJ2-5|NA
CASSPSGGHQETQYF
TGTGCCAGCTCACCTAGCGGGGGGCACCAAGAGACCCAGTACTTC
>TRBD1|TRBV30|TRBJ2-7|NA
CAWRPSDRPNSFEQYF
TGTGCCTGGAGACCCTCGGACAGGCCTAATTCGTTCGAGCAGTACTTC
>TRBD1|TRBV7-2|TRBJ1-6|NA
CASSISQGAPLHF
TGTGCCAGCAGCATTTCCCAGGGGGCTCCCCTCCACTTT
>NA|TRBV7-2|TRBJ2-7|once
CASSLTRSSYEQYF
TGTGCCAGCAGCTTAACGCGGAGCTCCTACGAGCAGTACTTC
>NA|TRBV24-1|TRBJ2-5|NA
CATASGDPPWETQYF
TGTGCCACCGCCTCAGGGGACCCACCTTGGGAGACCCAGTACTTC
>NA|TRBV11-2|TRBJ1-1|NA
CASSPTRNTEAFF
TGTGCCAGCAGCCCGACAAGGAACACTGAAGCTTTCTTT
>NA|TRBV12-3/TRBV12-4|TRBJ1-2|NA
CASSFPGAWGYTF
TGTGCCAGCAGTTTCCCAGGGGCGTGGGGCTACACCTTC
>TRBD1|TRBV6-6|TRBJ1-5|NA
CASRTGGDNQPQHF
TGTGCCAGCCGGACAGGGGGAGACAATCAGCCCCAGCATTTT
>TRBD1|TRBV6-5|TRBJ1-3|NA
CASSRQGIGNTIYF
TGTGCCAGCAGTCGACAGGGGATTGGAAACACCATATATTTT
>NA|TRBV9|TRBJ1-1|NA
CASSQDLMNTEAFF
TGTGCCAGCAGTCAGGATCTCATGAACACTGAAGCTTTCTTT
>NA|TRBV6-5|TRBJ1-4|few
CASSYSGATNEKLFF
TGTGCCAGCAGTTACTCAGGGGCAACTAATGAAAAACTGTTTTTT
>NA|TRBV7-2|TRBJ1-2|NA
CASSLDSIVYGYTF
TGTGCCAGCAGCTTAGACAGTATAGTTTATGGCTACACCTTC
>TRBD1|TRBV2|TRBJ1-6|few
CASKRQGNNNSPLHF
TGTGCCAGCAAGAGACAGGGCAATAATAATTCACCCCTCCACTTT
>NA|TRBV29-1|TRBJ1-2|once
CSVEGSRLANYGYTF
TGCAGCGTTGAAGGATCCCGCCTAGCTAACTATGGCTACACCTTC
>NA|TRBV14|TRBJ1-1|NA
CASSLTGNTEAFF
TGTGCCAGCAGCCTTACAGGTAACACTGAAGCTTTCTTT
>TRBD1|TRBV2|TRBJ1-6|NA
CASSGQGNSPLHF
TGTGCCAGCAGTGGACAGGGAAATTCACCCCTCCACTTT
>NA|TRBV19|TRBJ2-7|NA
CASSIDAGASSYEQYF
TGTGCCAGTAGTATAGATGCGGGGGCAAGCTCCTACGAGCAGTACTTC
>TRBD1|TRBV18|TRBJ1-5|NA
CASSPDRPYSNQPQHF
TGTGCCAGCTCACCGGACAGGCCCTATAGCAATCAGCCCCAGCATTTT
>TRBD1|TRBV29-1|TRBJ2-6|NA
CSVERDRGTAGANVLTF
TGCAGCGTTGAAAGGGACAGGGGTACAGCAGGGGCCAACGTCCTGACTTTC
>NA|TRBV12-5|TRBJ2-7|NA
CASGHRYPGFSYEQYF
TGTGCTAGTGGTCATCGCTATCCAGGGTTTTCCTACGAGCAGTACTTC
>NA|TRBV19|TRBJ1-6|few
CASSMARYNSPLHF
TGTGCCAGTAGTATGGCCAGATATAATTCACCCCTCCACTTT
>NA|TRBV28|TRBJ1-4|NA
CASTWGLDEKLFF
TGTGCCAGCACATGGGGCTTGGATGAAAAACTGTTTTTT
>NA|TRBV2|TRBJ1-1|NA
CASSGLSEAFF
TGTGCCAGCAGCGGACTATCCGAAGCTTTCTTT
>NA|TRBV7-9|TRBJ1-1|NA
CASSVQGGTEAFF
TGTGCCAGCAGCGTACAGGGCGGCACTGAAGCTTTCTTT
>TRBD1|TRBV7-2|TRBJ1-1|NA
CASSLRTGAFMNTEAFF
TGTGCCAGCAGCTTACGGACAGGGGCCTTCATGAACACTGAAGCTTTCTTT
>NA|TRBV15|TRBJ2-3|once
CATSRSYSLTDTQYF
TGTGCCACCAGCAGATCCTATTCCCTCACAGATACGCAGTATTTT
>NA|TRBV2|TRBJ1-5|NA
CASSVTGLDQPQHF
TGTGCCAGCAGTGTTACAGGGCTGGATCAGCCCCAGCATTTT
>NA|TRBV6-2/TRBV6-3|TRBJ1-1|NA
CASSYSRRGADTEAFF
TGTGCCAGCAGTTACTCAAGACGGGGGGCGGACACTGAAGCTTTCTTT
>NA|TRBV20-1|TRBJ2-1|NA
CSASEQGNYNEQFF
TGCAGTGCTAGTGAGCAGGGGAATTACAATGAGCAGTTCTTC
>TRBD1|TRBV6-5|TRBJ1-2|NA
CASNYRGRNYGYTF
TGTGCCAGCAATTACAGGGGGCGGAACTATGGCTACACCTTC
>NA|TRBV30|TRBJ1-1|NA
CAWSVPGMNTEAFF
TGTGCCTGGAGTGTACCGGGAATGAACACTGAAGCTTTCTTT
>TRBD2|TRBV7-2|TRBJ2-1|NA
CASSPNALRLAHNEQFF
TGTGCCAGCAGCCCGAACGCGCTGAGACTAGCGCACAATGAGCAGTTCTTC
>TRBD2|TRBV3-1/TRBV3-2|TRBJ2-3|NA
CASSQRAGASTDTQYF
TGTGCCAGCAGCCAAAGGGCGGGAGCTAGCACAGATACGCAGTATTTT
>TRBD1|TRBV7-9|TRBJ1-4|once
CASGPGQSNEKLFF
TGTGCCAGTGGGCCGGGACAGTCTAATGAAAAACTGTTTTTT
>TRBD1|TRBV12-5|TRBJ1-2|few
CASGGDRPNSAYGYTF
TGTGCTAGTGGGGGGGACAGACCCAATTCCGCCTATGGCTACACCTTC
>TRBD1|TRBV19|TRBJ1-5|few
CASSTRQGSQPQHF
TGTGCCAGTAGTACACGACAGGGGAGTCAGCCCCAGCATTTT
>NA|TRBV10-3|TRBJ2-1|NA
CAIARGASSYNEQFF
TGTGCCATAGCCAGGGGGGCAAGCTCCTACAATGAGCAGTTCTTC
>NA|TRBV3-1/TRBV3-2|TRBJ2-7|NA
CASSQAGCEQYF
TGTGCCAGCAGCCAAGCCGGGTGCGAGCAGTACTTC
>TRBD1|TRBV19|TRBJ2-7|once
CASSTKDRVDYEQYF
TGTGCCAGTAGTACGAAGGACAGGGTGGACTACGAGCAGTACTTC
>TRBD1|TRBV4-1|TRBJ2-6|NA
CASSRNWRQGASGANVLTF
TGCGCCAGCAGCCGTAATTGGAGACAGGGGGCCTCTGGGGCCAACGTCCTGACTTTC
>NA|TRBV20-1|TRBJ2-7|NA
CSASYFRGFEQYF
TGCAGTGCTAGTTACTTCAGAGGGTTCGAGCAGTACTTC
>NA|TRBV7-9|TRBJ1-1|few
CASSPHVGGYTEAFF
TGTGCCAGCAGCCCACACGTCGGAGGGTACACTGAAGCTTTCTTT
>TRBD2|TRBV24-1|TRBJ2-3|few
CATSAGLAGLTDTQYF
TGTGCCACCAGTGCCGGACTAGCGGGGCTGACAGATACGCAGTATTTT
>TRBD1|TRBV24-1|TRBJ1-2|NA
CATSEFPGLRVGGLLGYTF
TGTGCCACCAGTGAATTCCCCGGATTGCGTGTAGGGGGCCTTCTGGGCTACACCTTC
>TRBD2|TRBV5-1|TRBJ2-3|NA
CASSSLLGGKTSTDTQYF
TGCGCCAGCAGCTCCCTATTGGGGGGGAAAACTAGCACAGATACGCAGTATTTT
>NA|TRBV19|TRBJ1-1|once
CASSRQATYTEAFF
TGTGCCAGTAGCAGACAGGCTACTTACACTGAAGCTTTCTTT
>TRBD1|TRBV18|TRBJ1-5|NA
CASSPNRDRNQPQHF
TGTGCCAGCTCACCTAACCGGGACAGAAATCAGCCCCAGCATTTT
>NA|TRBV19|TRBJ1-5|NA
CASSIGVRSDQPQHF
TGTGCCAGTAGTATAGGGGTGAGGAGCGATCAGCCCCAGCATTTT